The TCR beta chain described here comes from a study of T-cell memory formation after mild COVID-19. Study background: Clusters of TCRs were largely donor specific. Whole-study findings and limits: Within pre-infection memory, some responding clones were found, suggesting cross-reactive memory joined. Later expanders leaned CD4+, whereas clones that contracted between day 15 and 85 were balanced CD4/CD8.

Germline V gives CDR1 MNHEY, CDR2 SMNVEV (reference sequence). This CDR3 region has 14 residues. After removal of 6 bases from V and 3 bases from J, the junction contained 6 bases not matched to a gene. Employing constant-segment primers, 5'RACE generated TCR alpha and TCR beta cDNA libraries bearing sample barcodes and UMIs. Each CDR3 protein is one row after TCRdb ran MiXCR on the 5' RACE reads. The table records roughly 580,000 distinct CDR3 sequences, roughly 18% of them present only once. Details on this clonotype: Its specificity is not known.

The chain is built from TRBV27 and TRBJ1-2; 8 bases fit TRBD1. The sequence was collected from an adult woman who had mild COVID-19 (a few samples of this study predate the infection). Cell type and time point are not known. The source material was PBMCs or a T cell subset sorted from them (not recorded which). The CDR3 nucleotides are TGTGCCAGCAGGGGAGGACAGGGCTACTATGGCTACACCTTC. It specifies CASRGGQGYYGYTF.